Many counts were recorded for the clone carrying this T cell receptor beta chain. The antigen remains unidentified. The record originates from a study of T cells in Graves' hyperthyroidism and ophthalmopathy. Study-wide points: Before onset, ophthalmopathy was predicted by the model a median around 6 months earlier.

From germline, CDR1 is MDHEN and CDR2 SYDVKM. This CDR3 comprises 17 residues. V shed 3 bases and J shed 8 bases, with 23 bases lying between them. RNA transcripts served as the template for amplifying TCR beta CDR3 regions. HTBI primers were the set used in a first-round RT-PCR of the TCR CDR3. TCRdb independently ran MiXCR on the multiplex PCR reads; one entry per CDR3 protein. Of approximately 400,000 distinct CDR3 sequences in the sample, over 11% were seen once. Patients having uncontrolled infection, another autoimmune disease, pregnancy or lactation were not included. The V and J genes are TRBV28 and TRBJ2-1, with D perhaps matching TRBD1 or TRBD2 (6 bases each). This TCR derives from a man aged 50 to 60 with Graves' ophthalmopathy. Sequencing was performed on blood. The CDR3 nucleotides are TGTGCCAGCAGTTTTTTTCGGGGGCGGTCAAAAAGGGATGAGCAGTTCTTC. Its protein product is CASSFFRGRSKRDEQFF.